The sequence of this T cell receptor (beta chain) was determined in a study of tumour-infiltrating T cells in Burkitt lymphoma. Across the study: Productive clonality predicted overall and progression-free survival.

TCRdb's table, derived via immunoSEQ multiplex PCR, lists solely in-frame clones and lacks some. Seen here are some 5,000 clones, about 16% observed once, and the top ten hold over 11%. Germline V gene lookup returns CDR1 LNHNV and CDR2 YYDKDF (reference sequence). Trimming pared 5 bases from V and 5 bases from J, leaving 15 bases between. This CDR3 is 14 amino acids long. The sample was tumor tissue. This TCR was recovered from a human donor with diffuse large B-cell lymphoma. The chain carries TRBV15 and TRBJ1-2, with D perhaps matching TRBD1 (6 bases). The CDR3 bases are TGTGCCACCAGCCCTCAGACAGGATCTTATGGCTACACCTTC. This translates into CATSPQTGSYGYTF. Full variable domain (rest looked up from reference TRBV15 and TRBJ1-2): DAMVIQNPRYQVTQFGKPVTLSCSQTLNHNVMYWYQQKSSQAPKLLFHYYDKDFNNEADTPDNFQSRRPNTSFCFLDIRSPGLGDTAMYLCATSPQTGSYGYTFGSGTRLTVV.